The text below deals with one TCR beta chain. Its cognate antigen is unknown. The CDR3 spans 16 residues. The germline V gene encodes CDR1 MNHNS and CDR2 SASEGT. The ends were cut back, 3 bases at V and 0 bases at J, with 15 bases in the middle. The libraries were made with immunoSEQ version 4 in survey mode. Assay used: immunoSEQ multiplex PCR; TCRdb lists only in-frame clones, some missing. The sample holds 25,000 to 30,000 clones, approximately 78% seen once. The data derive from a study of persistence of HIV-infected CD4 T cells. As for the study in general: CD4+ T cells responding to CMV or HIV-1 Gag were isolated. Blood samples, up to roughly 200 mL, came from multiple time points, except two leukapheresis donors sampled once.

Cells were stimulated with CMV-infected fibroblast lysates at roughly 10 ug/mL. CD40L-negative CD69-negative CD45RO-high memory CD4+ T cells were sorted as populations depleted of antigen-responding cells. These HIV-1-infected adults initiated suppressive ART in chronic infection. PBMCs were depleted of CD8+ T cells before stimulation. This sequence was found in an adult man with HIV who was CMV-seropositive. The chain employs TRBV6-1 and TRBJ2-7; tentative D call: TRBD2 (5 bases). The sample in question was CD4+ T cells sorted from PBMCs after roughly 18-hour stimulation, obtained from a patient who received antiretroviral therapy. The DNA of the CDR3 is TGTGCCAGCAGTGATCTGGGCAGACTACACTCCTACGAGCAGTACTTC. Amino acids: CASSDLGRLHSYEQYF.